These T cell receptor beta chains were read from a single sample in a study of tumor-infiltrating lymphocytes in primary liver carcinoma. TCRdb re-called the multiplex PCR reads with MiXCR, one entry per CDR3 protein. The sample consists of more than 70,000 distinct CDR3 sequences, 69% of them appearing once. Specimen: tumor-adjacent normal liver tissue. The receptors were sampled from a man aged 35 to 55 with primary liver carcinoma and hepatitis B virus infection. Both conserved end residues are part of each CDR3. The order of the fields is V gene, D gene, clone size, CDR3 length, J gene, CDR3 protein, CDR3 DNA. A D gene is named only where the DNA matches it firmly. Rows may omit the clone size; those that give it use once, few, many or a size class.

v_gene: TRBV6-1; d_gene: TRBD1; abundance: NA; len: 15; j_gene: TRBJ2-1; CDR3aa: CASSETGGLYNEQFF; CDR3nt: TGTGCCAGCAGTGAGACAGGGGGTTTGTACAATGAGCAGTTCTTC
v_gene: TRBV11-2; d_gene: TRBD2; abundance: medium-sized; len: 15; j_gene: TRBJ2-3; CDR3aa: CASSLAASGKLTQYF; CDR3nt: TGTGCCAGCAGCTTAGCGGCTAGCGGGAAACTTACGCAGTATTTT
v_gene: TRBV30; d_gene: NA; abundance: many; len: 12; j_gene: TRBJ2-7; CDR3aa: CAWTVGIYEQYF; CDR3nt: TGTGCCTGGACGGTGGGGATCTACGAGCAGTACTTC
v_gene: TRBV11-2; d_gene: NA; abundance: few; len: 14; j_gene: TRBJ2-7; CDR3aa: CASSLFNGNYEQYF; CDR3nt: TGTGCCAGCAGCTTATTTAACGGCAACTACGAGCAGTACTTC
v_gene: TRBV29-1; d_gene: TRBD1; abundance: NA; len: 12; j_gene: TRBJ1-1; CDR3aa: CSAIGQETEAFF; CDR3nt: TGCAGCGCCATCGGACAGGAGACTGAAGCTTTCTTC
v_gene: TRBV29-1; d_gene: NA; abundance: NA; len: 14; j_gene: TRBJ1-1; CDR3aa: CSVVRGGVNIEAFF; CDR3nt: TGCAGTGTCGTCAGAGGGGGGGTGAACATTGAAGCTTTCTTT
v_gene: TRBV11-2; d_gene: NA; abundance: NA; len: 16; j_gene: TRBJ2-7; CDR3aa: CAGSLEMVPKPYEQYF; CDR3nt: TGTGCCGGCAGCCTAGAGATGGTACCAAAACCCTACGAGCAGTACTTC
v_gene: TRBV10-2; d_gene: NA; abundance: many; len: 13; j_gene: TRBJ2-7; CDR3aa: CASSEYSTYEQYF; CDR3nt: TGCGCCAGCAGTGAATACAGCACCTACGAGCAGTACTTC
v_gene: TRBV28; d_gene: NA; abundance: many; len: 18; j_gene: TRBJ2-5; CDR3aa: CASSLRWESDRAQETQYF; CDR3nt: TGTGCCAGCAGTTTACGGTGGGAGAGTGATCGGGCCCAAGAGACCCAGTACTTC
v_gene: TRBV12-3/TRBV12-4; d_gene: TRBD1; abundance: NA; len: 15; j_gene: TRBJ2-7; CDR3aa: CASRHTQQGLYEQYF; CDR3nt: TGTGCCAGCAGACATACACAACAGGGGCTCTATGAGCAGTACTTC
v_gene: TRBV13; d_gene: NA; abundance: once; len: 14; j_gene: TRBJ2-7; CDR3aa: CVSSSPATICKQYF; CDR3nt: TGTGTCAGCAGCTCCCCCGCAACAATCTGCAAGCAGTACTTC
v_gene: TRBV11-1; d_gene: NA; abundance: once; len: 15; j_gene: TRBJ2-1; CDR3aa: CASSLTGEIYNEQFF; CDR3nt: TGTGCCAGTAGTTTAACGGGAGAAATCTACAATGAGCAGTTCTTC
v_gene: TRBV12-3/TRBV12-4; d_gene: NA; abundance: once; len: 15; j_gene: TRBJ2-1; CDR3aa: CASSFPGGEGNEQFF; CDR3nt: TGTGCCAGTAGTTTCCCCGGGGGTGAGGGCAATGAGCAGTTCTTC
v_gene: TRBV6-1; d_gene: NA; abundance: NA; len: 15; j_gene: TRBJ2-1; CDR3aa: CASSIDGSSYNEQFF; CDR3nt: TGTGCCAGCAGTATCGACGGTAGCTCCTACAATGAGCAGTTCTTC
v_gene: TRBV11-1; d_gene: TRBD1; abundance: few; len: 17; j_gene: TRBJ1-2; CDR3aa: CASSRTGTVIANYGYTF; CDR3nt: TGTGCCAGCAGCCGAACCGGGACAGTAATAGCTAACTATGGCTACACCTTC
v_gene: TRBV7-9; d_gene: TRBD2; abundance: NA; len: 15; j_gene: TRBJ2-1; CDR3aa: CAISPPGLVGVEQFF; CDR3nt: TGTGCCATCAGCCCGCCGGGACTAGTGGGAGTCGAGCAGTTCTTC
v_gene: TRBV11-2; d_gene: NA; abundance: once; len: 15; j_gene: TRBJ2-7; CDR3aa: CASSLRFIEAYEQYF; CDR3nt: TGTGCCAGCAGCTTACGGTTTATAGAAGCATACGAGCAGTACTTC
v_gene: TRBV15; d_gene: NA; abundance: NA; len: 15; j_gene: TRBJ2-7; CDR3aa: CATSRDIEQGPEQYF; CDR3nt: TGTGCCACCAGCAGAGATATAGAACAGGGCCCCGAGCAGTACTTC
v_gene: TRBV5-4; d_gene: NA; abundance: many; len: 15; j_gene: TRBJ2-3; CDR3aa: CASSLGGSSGDTQYF; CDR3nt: TGTGCCAGCAGCTTGGGAGGATCCTCGGGGGATACGCAGTATTTT
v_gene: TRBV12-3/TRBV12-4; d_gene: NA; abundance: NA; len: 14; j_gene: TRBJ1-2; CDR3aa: CASSCDGANYGYTF; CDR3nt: TGTGCCAGCAGTTGTGACGGAGCTAACTATGGCTACACCTTC
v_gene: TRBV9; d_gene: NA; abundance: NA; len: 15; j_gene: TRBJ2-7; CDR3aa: CASSVVGTDVHEQYF; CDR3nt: TGTGCCAGCAGCGTAGTGGGGACGGACGTCCACGAGCAGTACTTC
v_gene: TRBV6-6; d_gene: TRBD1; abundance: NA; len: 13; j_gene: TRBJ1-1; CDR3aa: CASSTGGTTEALF; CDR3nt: TGTGCTAGCAGCACAGGGGGGACTACTGAAGCTTTATTT
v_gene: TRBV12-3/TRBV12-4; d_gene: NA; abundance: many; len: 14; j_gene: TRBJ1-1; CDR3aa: CASSLVDRNTEAFF; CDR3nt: TGTGCCAGCAGTTTGGTGGACAGGAACACTGAAGCTTTCTTT
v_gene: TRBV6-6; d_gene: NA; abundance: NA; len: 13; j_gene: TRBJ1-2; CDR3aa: CASTAGTLYGYTF; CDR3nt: TGTGCCAGTACCGCGGGCACCCTCTATGGCTACACCTTC
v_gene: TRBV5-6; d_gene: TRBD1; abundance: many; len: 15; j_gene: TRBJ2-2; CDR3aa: CASSWGQTNTGELFF; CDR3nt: TGTGCCAGCAGCTGGGGACAGACGAACACCGGGGAGCTGTTTTTT
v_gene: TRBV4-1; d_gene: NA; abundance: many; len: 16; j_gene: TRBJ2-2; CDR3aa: CASSLSYRSNTGELFF; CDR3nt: TGCGCCAGCAGCCTCAGCTATAGATCCAACACCGGGGAGCTGTTTTTT
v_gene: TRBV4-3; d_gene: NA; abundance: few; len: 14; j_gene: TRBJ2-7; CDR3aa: CASSQEVLTYVQYF; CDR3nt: TGCGCCAGCAGCCAAGAGGTCCTTACTTACGTGCAGTACTTC
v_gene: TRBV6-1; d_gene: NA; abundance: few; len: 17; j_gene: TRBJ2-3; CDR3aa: CASSERWRRLFADTQYF; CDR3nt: TGTGCCAGCAGTGAAAGGTGGAGGAGATTGTTCGCAGATACGCAGTATTTT
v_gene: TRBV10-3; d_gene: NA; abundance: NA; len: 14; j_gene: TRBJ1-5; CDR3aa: CSTSERGANQPQHF; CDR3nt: TGTTCCACCAGTGAGCGGGGAGCGAATCAGCCCCAGCATTTT
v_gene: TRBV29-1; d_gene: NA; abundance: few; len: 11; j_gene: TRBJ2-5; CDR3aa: CSVEVAQTQYF; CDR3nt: TGCAGCGTTGAAGTAGCCCAGACCCAGTACTTC
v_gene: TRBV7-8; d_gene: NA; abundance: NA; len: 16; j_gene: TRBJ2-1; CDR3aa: CVSSLVLANTYNEQFF; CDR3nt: TGTGTCAGCAGCTTGGTCCTAGCCAATACCTACAATGAGCAGTTCTTC
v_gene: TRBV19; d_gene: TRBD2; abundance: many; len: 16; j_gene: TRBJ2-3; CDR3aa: CASRNQAGGLSDTQYF; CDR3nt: TGTGCCAGTAGGAATCAAGCGGGAGGGTTGTCGGATACGCAGTATTTT
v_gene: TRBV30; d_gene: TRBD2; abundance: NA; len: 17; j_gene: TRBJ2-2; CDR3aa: CAWIGSGRPVNTGELFF; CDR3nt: TGTGCCTGGATTGGTAGCGGGAGGCCGGTAAACACCGGGGAGCTGTTTTTT
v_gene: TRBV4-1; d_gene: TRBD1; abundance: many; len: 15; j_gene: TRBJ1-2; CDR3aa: CANSQGGATVYGHTF; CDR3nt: TGCGCCAACAGCCAAGGGGGCGCGACAGTCTATGGCCACACCTTC
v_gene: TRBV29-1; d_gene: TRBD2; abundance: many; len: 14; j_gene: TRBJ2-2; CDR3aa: CSVGLAVNTGELFF; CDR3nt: TGCAGCGTTGGACTAGCGGTAAACACCGGGGAGCTGTTTTTT
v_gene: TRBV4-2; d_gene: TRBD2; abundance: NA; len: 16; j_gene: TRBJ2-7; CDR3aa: CASSQAASGVSYDQYF; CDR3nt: TGTGCCAGCAGCCAAGCGGCTAGCGGGGTTTCCTATGATCAGTATTTC
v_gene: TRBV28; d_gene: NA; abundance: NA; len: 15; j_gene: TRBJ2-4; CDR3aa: CASSQLRGAKNIQYF; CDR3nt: TGTGCCAGCAGCCAGCTCAGGGGAGCCAAAAACATTCAGTACTTC
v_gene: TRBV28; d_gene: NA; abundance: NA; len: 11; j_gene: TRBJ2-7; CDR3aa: CAGCFRYEQYF; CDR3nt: TGTGCCGGCTGTTTTAGATACGAGCAGTACTTC
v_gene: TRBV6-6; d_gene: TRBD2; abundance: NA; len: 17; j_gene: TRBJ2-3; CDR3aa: CAGSYSGLVGAPDTQYF; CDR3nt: TGTGCCGGAAGTTACTCGGGACTAGTGGGAGCACCAGATACGCAGTATTTT
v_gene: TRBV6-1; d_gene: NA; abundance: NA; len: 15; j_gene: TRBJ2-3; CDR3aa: CASSEEFWDRQPQYF; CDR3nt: TGTGCCAGCAGTGAAGAATTCTGGGATAGGCAGCCCCAGTATTTT
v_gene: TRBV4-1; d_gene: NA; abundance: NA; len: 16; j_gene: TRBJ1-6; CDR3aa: CTSSQEWEVWNSPLHF; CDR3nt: TGCACCAGCAGCCAAGAATGGGAGGTGTGGAATTCACCCCTCCACTTT
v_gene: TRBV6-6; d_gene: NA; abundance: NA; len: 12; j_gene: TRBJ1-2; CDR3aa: CASTYRANDYTF; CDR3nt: TGTGCCAGCACTTACAGGGCAAATGACTACACCTTC
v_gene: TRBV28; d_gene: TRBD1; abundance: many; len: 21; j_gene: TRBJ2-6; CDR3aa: CASSSFLSRTGGTPGANVLTF; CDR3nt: TGTGCCAGCAGTTCCTTCCTCAGTAGGACAGGGGGAACACCTGGGGCCAACGTCCTGACTTTC
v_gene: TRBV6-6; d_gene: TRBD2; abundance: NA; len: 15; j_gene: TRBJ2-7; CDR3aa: CAISYAAGGSYEQYF; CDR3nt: TGTGCCATCAGTTACGCAGCGGGGGGCTCCTACGAGCAGTACTTC
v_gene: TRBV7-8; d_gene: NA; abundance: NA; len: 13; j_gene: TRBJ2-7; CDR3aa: CASSVGRVSEYYF; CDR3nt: TGTGCCAGCAGCGTCGGACGCGTCTCCGAGTATTACTTC
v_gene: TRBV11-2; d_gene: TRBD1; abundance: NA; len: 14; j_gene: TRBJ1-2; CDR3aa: CASSYTGGSPGYTF; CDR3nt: TGTGCCAGCAGCTATACAGGGGGCTCCCCTGGCTACACCTTC
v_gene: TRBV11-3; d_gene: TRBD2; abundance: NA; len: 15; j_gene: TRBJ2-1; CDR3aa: CASSAGTRKIDEQFF; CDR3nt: TGTGCCAGCAGTGCCGGGACTAGAAAAATTGATGAGCAGTTCTTC
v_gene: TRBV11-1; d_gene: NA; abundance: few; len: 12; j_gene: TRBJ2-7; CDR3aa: CASIPDSYEQYF; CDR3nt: TGTGCCAGCATCCCAGACAGCTACGAGCAGTACTTC
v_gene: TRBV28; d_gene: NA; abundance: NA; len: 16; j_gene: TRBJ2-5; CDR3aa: CASSPPTPTGWETEYF; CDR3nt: TGTGCCAGCAGTCCCCCTACCCCGACAGGTTGGGAGACCGAGTACTTC
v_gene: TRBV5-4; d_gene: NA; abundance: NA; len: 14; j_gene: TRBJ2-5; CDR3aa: CANGSPTAQETQYF; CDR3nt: TGTGCCAACGGCTCGCCGACGGCCCAAGAGACCCAGTACTTC
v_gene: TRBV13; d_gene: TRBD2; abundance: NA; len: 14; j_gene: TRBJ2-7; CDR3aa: CANSLTSGSYEQYF; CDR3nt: TGTGCCAACAGCTTGACTAGCGGCTCCTATGAGCAGTACTTC
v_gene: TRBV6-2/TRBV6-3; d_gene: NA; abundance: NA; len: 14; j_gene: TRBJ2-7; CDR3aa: CASKRLQEDFEQYF; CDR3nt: TGTGCCAGCAAAAGACTACAGGAGGACTTCGAGCAGTACTTC
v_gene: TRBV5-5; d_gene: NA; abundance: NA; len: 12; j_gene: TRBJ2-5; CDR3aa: CASSLYGGTQYF; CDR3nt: TGTGCCAGCAGCTTATACGGGGGGACCCAGTACTTC
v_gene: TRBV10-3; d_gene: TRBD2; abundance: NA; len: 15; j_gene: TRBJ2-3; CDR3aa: CAISEREGNVDTQYF; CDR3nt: TGTGCCATCAGCGAGCGGGAAGGAAATGTGGATACGCAGTATTTT
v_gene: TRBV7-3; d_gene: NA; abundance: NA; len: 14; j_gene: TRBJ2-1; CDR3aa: CASSLSLAHNEQFF; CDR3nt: TGTGCCAGCAGCTTAAGTTTGGCACACAATGAGCAGTTCTTC